These 21 T cell receptor beta chains originate from one sample sequenced in a study of T cells in Graves' hyperthyroidism and ophthalmopathy. RNA transcripts served as the template for amplifying TCR beta CDR3 regions. The HTBI primer set drove a first-round RT-PCR of the TCR CDR3. From the multiplex PCR reads, TCRdb called clonotypes with MiXCR, one entry per CDR3 protein. In the table there are around 350,000 distinct CDR3 sequences, about a fifth of which are singletons. Sequences were obtained from blood. These receptors all stem from a woman aged 18-29 years with Graves' hyperthyroidism.

This clonotype was seen repeatedly, ten times or more. This rearrangement joins TRBV6-1 to TRBJ2-5; D may be TRBD2 (7 bases). Germline CDR1 reads MNHNS; CDR2 reads SASEGT. The CDR3 consists of 16 residues. V shed 4 bases and J shed 5 bases, with 20 bases lying between them. In DNA, the CDR3 is TGTGCCAGCAGTGGGAGGGGGGGGCTCCGGAGCGAGACCCAGTACTTC. It is translated as CASSGRGGLRSETQYF.

This clonotype was detected ten times or more. V usage is TRBV6-5 and J usage is TRBJ1-1; D is perhaps TRBD1 (5 bases). V was pared by 5 bases and J by 0 bases, with 10 bases between. The germline gives CDR1 MNHEY, CDR2 SVGAGI. The CDR3 sequence is 14 residues long. The CDR3 sequence is CASSQDTMNTEAFF. Here the CDR3 DNA reads TGTGCCAGCAGTCAGGACACCATGAACACTGAAGCTTTCTTT.

This clonotype was counted a few times. The V call is TRBV5-1, the J call TRBJ2-6, with D unresolved. There are 15 residues in the CDR3. V shed 7 bases and J shed 4 bases, with 15 bases lying between them. In germline, CDR1 is SGHRS, CDR2 YFSETQ. The CDR3 coding sequence is TGCGCCAGCTGCCCCACTTACTCGGGGGCCAACGTCCTGACTTTC. Protein sequence: CASCPTYSGANVLTF.

This clonotype occurred once. The chain joins TRBV6-1 to TRBJ1-5; a possible D gene is TRBD1 (6 bases). The CDR3 has 12 amino acids. V was cut by 10 bases and J by 8 bases, with 15 bases left in between. Germline V CDR1 and CDR2: MNHNS, SASEGT. In nucleotides, the CDR3 is TGTGCCACCAACGGGGGCCGGGAGCCCCAGCATTTT. Amino acid sequence: CATNGGREPQHF.

This clonotype was observed a few times. The gene calls are TRBV27 and TRBJ2-7; 7 bases align to TRBD2. The germline V gene encodes CDR1 MNHEY and CDR2 SMNVEV (reference sequence). Germline trimming cut 2 bases from V and 0 bases from J; bases unmatched to any gene: 1. CDR3 size: 14 residues. CDR3 DNA: TGTGCCAGCAGTTTAGCGGGGGACTCCTACGAGCAGTACTTC. Residues: CASSLAGDSYEQYF.

Concerning this clonotype itself: Likely a read error: the CDR3 ends without its conserved phenylalanine or tryptophan. The rearrangement uses TRBV28 and TRBJ2-2; TRBD2 matches at 10 bases. V was clipped by 6 bases and J by 2 bases; unmatched bases: 3. The CDR3 has 15 residues. CDR1 MDHEN and CDR2 SYDVKM come from the germline V gene. The DNA for the CDR3 is TGTGCCAGCAGAGGACTAGCGGACAACACCGGGGAGCTGTTTGTT. Protein: CASRGLADNTGELFV.

The J gene is TRBJ1-1, the V gene TRBV19; TRBD1 agrees at 8 bases. The CDR3 contains 13 residues. V lost 7 bases and J lost 7; bases outside the gene matches: 8. Germline CDR1 and CDR2: LNHDA and SQIVND (reference sequence). The CDR3 nucleotides read TGTGCCAGTACCGACAGGGGACCAATTGAAGCTTTCTTT. Translating it yields CASTDRGPIEAFF.

In this sample, this clonotype turned up many times. For the CDR3, the DNA is TGTGCCAGCAGTGACAGGGAAAATTCACCCCTCCACTTT. It yields the protein CASSDRENSPLHF. This chain links TRBV6-4 with TRBJ1-6, with D unresolved. Deletions cut 2 bases from V and 7 bases from J, with 6 bases between. Germline assignment: CDR1 MRHNA and CDR2 SNTAGT. There are 13 residues in the CDR3.

This sequence joins TRBV12-3 or TRBV12-4 and TRBJ1-1, with 7 bases aligning to TRBD1. V lost 6 bases, J lost 11 bases, and 12 bases stayed unmatched. The CDR3 runs to 13 residues. The CDR3 region is CASSWIGGDFAFF. In DNA, the CDR3 is TGTGCCAGCAGCTGGATAGGGGGCGATTTCGCTTTCTTT.

This clonotype was recorded many times. The chain carries TRBV2 and TRBJ2-2; D is perhaps TRBD2 (6 bases). The V gene's germline CDR1 is SNHLY and CDR2 FYNNEI. Trimming took off 7 bases at V and 0 bases at J, with 12 bases between the two ends. The CDR3 is 15 residues long. This chain's CDR3 is CASTLRLANTGELFF. DNA for the CDR3: TGTGCCAGCACCCTACGACTAGCGAACACCGGGGAGCTGTTTTTT.

This clonotype has at least ten counts. The chain uses TRBV2 and TRBJ2-7; D uncertain. This CDR3 is built from 12 residues. Trimming cost V 4 bases and J 3 bases, with 7 bases left between them. CDR1 is SNHLY, CDR2 FYNNEI, per germline. The CDR3 reads CASSAIGYEQYF. Written as DNA, the CDR3 is TGTGCCAGCAGTGCGATTGGCTACGAGCAGTACTTC.

This clonotype was found a few times. Its ends do not fully match the called genes, so a read error is possible. This rearrangement joins TRBV20-1 to TRBJ2-4, with D possibly being TRBD2 (7 bases). The V gene's germline CDR1 is DFQATT and CDR2 SNEGSKA (reference sequence). The CDR3 length is 17 residues. In nucleotides, the CDR3 is TGCAGTGCTAGAGAGGTCGGGGGGCCAGCAGCCAAAAACATTAAGTACTTC. The encoded protein is CSAREVGGPAAKNIKYF.

This clonotype occurred many times. This sequence joins TRBV5-1 and TRBJ1-2, with no clear D. V was pared by 4 bases and J by 2 bases, with 12 bases between. The V gene's germline CDR1 is SGHRS and CDR2 YFSETQ. This CDR3 region has 14 residues. The chain's CDR3 is CASSLVPVNYGYTF. The CDR3 DNA sequence: TGCGCCAGCAGCCTCGTGCCAGTCAACTATGGCTACACCTTC.

In its sample, this clonotype was seen many times. The chain links TRBV6-1 to TRBJ1-2, with D possibly TRBD1 on 5 matching bases. CDR3 length: 12 amino acids. CDR1 is MNHNS and CDR2 is SASEGT in the germline V gene. Deletions cut 10 bases from V and 8 bases from J, with 17 bases between. CDR3 nucleotides: TGTGCCACCCGGGACTCCTTGGGAGGCTACACCTTC. Translating it yields CATRDSLGGYTF.

This clonotype was detected many times. The chain combines TRBV30 with TRBJ2-7; no reliable D call. Trimming pared 0 bases from V and 3 bases from J, leaving 15 bases between. This CDR3 contains 15 residues. CDR1 is GTSNPN and CDR2 is SVGIG in the germline V gene (reference sequence). The CDR3, as DNA: TGTGCCTGGAGTGTAGGTGACTCCCCCTACTACGAGCAGTACTTC. Its translation is CAWSVGDSPYYEQYF.

This clonotype was counted many times. The chain recombines TRBV3-1 with TRBJ2-5; 10 nucleotides align to TRBD1. This CDR3 spans 15 amino acids. The J segment lost 5 bases and the V segment lost 4 bases, leaving 7 bases of the junction unmatched. Germline V lookup: CDR1 LGHDT, CDR2 YNNKEL (reference sequence). CDR3 amino acids: CASSRQGAPDETQYF. CDR3 sequence (DNA): TGTGCCAGCAGCCGACAGGGGGCGCCGGATGAGACCCAGTACTTC.

This clonotype was seen many times. The chain combines TRBV6-5 with TRBJ1-2; 7 bases fit TRBD1. The CDR3 sequence is 13 residues long. V shed 2 bases, J shed 7 bases, and the junction held 4 bases outside the gene matches. Per germline, CDR1 MNHEY and CDR2 SVGAGI. CDR3: CASSYPAGGGYTF. The CDR3 region has the DNA TGTGCCAGCAGTTACCCGGCAGGGGGTGGCTACACCTTC.

This clonotype was detected many times. J is TRBJ1-3 and V is TRBV11-2; D is unclear. The CDR3 covers 15 residues. Between the trimmed V and J ends, which lost 4 bases and 3 bases, there was a span of 13 bases. Germline V lookup: CDR1 SGHAT, CDR2 FQNNGV. CDR3 protein: CASSSVGRRGNTIYF. The CDR3 region has the DNA TGTGCCAGCAGCTCCGTCGGGCGCCGTGGAAACACCATATATTTT. The full variable domain, in which reference TRBV11-2 and TRBJ1-3 provide the parts outside the CDR3, is EAGVAQSPRYKIIEKRQSVAFWCNPISGHATLYWYQQILGQGPKLLIQFQNNGVVDDSQLPKDRFSAERLKGVDSTLKIQPAKLEDSAVYLCASSSVGRRGNTIYFGEGSWLTVV.

This clonotype was recorded many times. The chain recombines TRBV6-4 with TRBJ1-5; the D gene is possibly TRBD1 (5 bases). The germline V gene encodes CDR1 MRHNA and CDR2 SNTAGT. V was trimmed by 0 bases and J by 7 bases, leaving 13 bases between them. CDR3 length equals 15 residues. The CDR3: CASSDSGVAIQPQHF. CDR3 DNA: TGTGCCAGCAGTGACTCAGGGGTTGCGATCCAGCCCCAGCATTTT.

J is TRBJ1-4 and V is TRBV12-3 or TRBV12-4; a possible D gene is TRBD1 (6 bases). The CDR3 extends over 14 amino acids. Trimming took 5 bases from V and 4 from J, leaving 11 bases between them. Here the CDR3 reads CASSPGALNEKLFF. The CDR3 coding sequence is TGTGCCAGCAGTCCAGGGGCCCTTAATGAAAAACTGTTTTTT.

The rearrangement uses TRBV6-1 and TRBJ2-5; TRBD1 or TRBD2 may be the D gene (6 bases each). Germline V gene sequence: CDR1 MNHNS, CDR2 SASEGT. Trimming took 5 bases from V and 4 from J, leaving 14 bases between them. CDR3 length equals 14 residues. Here the CDR3 DNA reads TGTGCCAGCAGTCCTCTGTCGGGGGCAGAGACCCAGTACTTC. This sequence encodes CASSPLSGAETQYF.